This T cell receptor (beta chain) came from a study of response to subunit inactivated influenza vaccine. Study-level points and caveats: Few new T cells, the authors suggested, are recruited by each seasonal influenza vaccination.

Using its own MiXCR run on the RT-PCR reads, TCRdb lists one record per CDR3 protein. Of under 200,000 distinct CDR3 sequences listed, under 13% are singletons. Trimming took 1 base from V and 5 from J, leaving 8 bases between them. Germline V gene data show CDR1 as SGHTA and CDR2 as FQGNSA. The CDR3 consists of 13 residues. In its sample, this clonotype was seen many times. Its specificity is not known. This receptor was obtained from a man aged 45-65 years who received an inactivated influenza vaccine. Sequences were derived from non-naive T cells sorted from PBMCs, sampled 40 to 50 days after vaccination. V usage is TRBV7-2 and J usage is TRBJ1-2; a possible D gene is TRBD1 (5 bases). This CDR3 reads CASSLGRDYGYTF. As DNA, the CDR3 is TGTGCCAGCAGCTTAGGCAGGGATTATGGCTACACCTTC.